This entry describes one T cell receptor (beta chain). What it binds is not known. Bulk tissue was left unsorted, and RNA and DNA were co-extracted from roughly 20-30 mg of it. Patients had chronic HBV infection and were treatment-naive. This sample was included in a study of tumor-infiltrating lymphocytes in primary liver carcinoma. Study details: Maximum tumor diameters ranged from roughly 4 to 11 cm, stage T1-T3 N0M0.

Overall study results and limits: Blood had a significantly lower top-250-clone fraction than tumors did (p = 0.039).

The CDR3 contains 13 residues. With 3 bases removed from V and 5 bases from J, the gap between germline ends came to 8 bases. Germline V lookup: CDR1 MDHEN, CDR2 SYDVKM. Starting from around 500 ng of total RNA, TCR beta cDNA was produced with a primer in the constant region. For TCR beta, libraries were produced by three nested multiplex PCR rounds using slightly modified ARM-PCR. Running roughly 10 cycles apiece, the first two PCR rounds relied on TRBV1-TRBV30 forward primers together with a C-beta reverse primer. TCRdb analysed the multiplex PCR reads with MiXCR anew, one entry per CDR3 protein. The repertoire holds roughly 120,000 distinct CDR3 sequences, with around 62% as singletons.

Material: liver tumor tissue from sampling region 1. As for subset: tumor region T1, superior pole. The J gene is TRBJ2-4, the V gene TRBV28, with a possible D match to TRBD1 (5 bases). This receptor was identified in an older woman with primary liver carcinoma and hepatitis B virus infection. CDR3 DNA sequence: TGTGCCAGCAGTTTCGGACATCAAAACATTCAGTACTTC. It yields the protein CASSFGHQNIQYF.